The present T cell receptor beta chain was sequenced within a study of CD8 T cells in Susac syndrome. The CDR3 is 16 residues long. Germline V gives CDR1 MNHNY, CDR2 SVGAGI (reference sequence). Trimming cost V 0 bases and J 2 bases, with 11 bases left between them. This clonotype was seen a single time. Random hexamers primed reverse transcription of 0.5 to 1 ug RNA. TCRdb used MiXCR to reprocess the immunoSEQ multiplex PCR reads, holding one entry per CDR3 protein. The sample lists about 240,000 distinct CDR3 sequences; roughly 95% were seen once. The clonotype was recovered from a human donor with Susac syndrome. Sequenced input: CD4+ T cells from PBMCs. The V call is TRBV6-6, the J call TRBJ1-5; perhaps TRBD1 as D (5 bases). The CDR3: CASSYSTGGGNQPQHF. The CDR3 DNA is TGTGCCAGCAGTTACTCGACCGGGGGTGGCAATCAGCCCCAGCATTTT.